Listed here is a single T cell receptor beta chain. TCRdb re-derived calls from the 5' RACE reads in MiXCR, one entry per CDR3 protein. The sample includes approximately 300,000 distinct CDR3 sequences, 15% seen only once; the top ten take approximately 23%. These data are taken from a study of T-cell memory formation after mild COVID-19. In germline, CDR1 is MNHEY, CDR2 SMNVEV (reference sequence). V was clipped by 3 bases and J by 10 bases, with 16 bases between them. The CDR3 covers 14 residues. The sequenced sample was PBMCs or a T cell subset sorted from them (not recorded which). This chain uses TRBV27 with TRBJ2-1; D is perhaps TRBD1 or TRBD2 (5 bases each). The clonotype originates from a man aged 18 to 30 who had mild COVID-19 (a few samples of this study predate the infection). Cell type and time point are not known. The CDR3: CASSFPGTRQEQFF. CDR3 DNA sequence: TGTGCCAGCAGTTTCCCCGGGACCCGCCAAGAGCAGTTCTTC.